This TCR beta chain originates from a study of blood T cells in healthy people across ages. The study, taken as a whole, reports: Per million T cells, TCR beta diversity dropped about linearly as age rose. No one knew whether donors had CMV, which possibly confounded expanded clonotype changes.

V lost 0 bases, J lost 8 bases, and 4 bases stayed unmatched. The CDR3 consists of 13 residues. Germline CDR1 reads SGHRS; CDR2 reads YFSETQ. A second PCR of about 6 to 12 cycles used a sample-barcoded 5' primer and a J-beta primer mix. TCRdb reanalysed the 5' RACE reads using MiXCR and keeps one entry per CDR3 protein. The data contain over 1,200,000 distinct CDR3 sequences, roughly 60% of them singletons. This clonotype was counted between two and nine times. The antigen is not known. J is TRBJ1-2 and V is TRBV5-1, with 7 bases fitting TRBD1. The sequence was collected from a man in his late teens or twenties in good health. Sequencing was carried out using blood. The chain's CDR3 is CASSLEGAQGYTF. The CDR3 DNA reads TGCGCCAGCAGCTTGGAGGGGGCGCAAGGCTACACCTTC.